This T cell receptor (beta chain) stems from a study of blood T cell repertoires in COVID-19. Whole-study context: The United States, Italy and Spain were the sources of the acute and convalescent COVID-19 samples. PBMCs, B-cell-depleted T cells, or T cells were the source of the cDNA or gDNA that made up the material.

Concerning this clone itself: The same CDR3 is also encoded by other DNA sequences in this sample.

In the authors' workflow: Researchers report that nucleated cell counts were estimated from reference gene primer amplification. Using immunoSEQ multiplex PCR, the repertoire was profiled, and TCRdb retains in-frame clones only, with some absent. V and J calls and clone size are copied from that table; D and trimming were computed from the DNA. The data hold 170,000 or so clones, with approximately 88% observed a single time. The sequence was collected from a woman between 55 and 75 years old with acute or convalescent COVID-19. Sequencing used peripheral blood.

CDR3 protein: CATSPGTGSYEQYF. CDR3 DNA sequence: TGTGCCACCAGTCCCGGGACAGGGTCCTACGAGCAGTACTTC. The chain couples TRBV24-1 to TRBJ2-7; 9 nucleotides match TRBD1. With 6 bases clipped from V and 1 base from J, the junction kept 3 bases outside the gene matches. The CDR3 is made up of 14 amino acids. Germline V gene data show CDR1 as KGHDR and CDR2 as SFDVKD.